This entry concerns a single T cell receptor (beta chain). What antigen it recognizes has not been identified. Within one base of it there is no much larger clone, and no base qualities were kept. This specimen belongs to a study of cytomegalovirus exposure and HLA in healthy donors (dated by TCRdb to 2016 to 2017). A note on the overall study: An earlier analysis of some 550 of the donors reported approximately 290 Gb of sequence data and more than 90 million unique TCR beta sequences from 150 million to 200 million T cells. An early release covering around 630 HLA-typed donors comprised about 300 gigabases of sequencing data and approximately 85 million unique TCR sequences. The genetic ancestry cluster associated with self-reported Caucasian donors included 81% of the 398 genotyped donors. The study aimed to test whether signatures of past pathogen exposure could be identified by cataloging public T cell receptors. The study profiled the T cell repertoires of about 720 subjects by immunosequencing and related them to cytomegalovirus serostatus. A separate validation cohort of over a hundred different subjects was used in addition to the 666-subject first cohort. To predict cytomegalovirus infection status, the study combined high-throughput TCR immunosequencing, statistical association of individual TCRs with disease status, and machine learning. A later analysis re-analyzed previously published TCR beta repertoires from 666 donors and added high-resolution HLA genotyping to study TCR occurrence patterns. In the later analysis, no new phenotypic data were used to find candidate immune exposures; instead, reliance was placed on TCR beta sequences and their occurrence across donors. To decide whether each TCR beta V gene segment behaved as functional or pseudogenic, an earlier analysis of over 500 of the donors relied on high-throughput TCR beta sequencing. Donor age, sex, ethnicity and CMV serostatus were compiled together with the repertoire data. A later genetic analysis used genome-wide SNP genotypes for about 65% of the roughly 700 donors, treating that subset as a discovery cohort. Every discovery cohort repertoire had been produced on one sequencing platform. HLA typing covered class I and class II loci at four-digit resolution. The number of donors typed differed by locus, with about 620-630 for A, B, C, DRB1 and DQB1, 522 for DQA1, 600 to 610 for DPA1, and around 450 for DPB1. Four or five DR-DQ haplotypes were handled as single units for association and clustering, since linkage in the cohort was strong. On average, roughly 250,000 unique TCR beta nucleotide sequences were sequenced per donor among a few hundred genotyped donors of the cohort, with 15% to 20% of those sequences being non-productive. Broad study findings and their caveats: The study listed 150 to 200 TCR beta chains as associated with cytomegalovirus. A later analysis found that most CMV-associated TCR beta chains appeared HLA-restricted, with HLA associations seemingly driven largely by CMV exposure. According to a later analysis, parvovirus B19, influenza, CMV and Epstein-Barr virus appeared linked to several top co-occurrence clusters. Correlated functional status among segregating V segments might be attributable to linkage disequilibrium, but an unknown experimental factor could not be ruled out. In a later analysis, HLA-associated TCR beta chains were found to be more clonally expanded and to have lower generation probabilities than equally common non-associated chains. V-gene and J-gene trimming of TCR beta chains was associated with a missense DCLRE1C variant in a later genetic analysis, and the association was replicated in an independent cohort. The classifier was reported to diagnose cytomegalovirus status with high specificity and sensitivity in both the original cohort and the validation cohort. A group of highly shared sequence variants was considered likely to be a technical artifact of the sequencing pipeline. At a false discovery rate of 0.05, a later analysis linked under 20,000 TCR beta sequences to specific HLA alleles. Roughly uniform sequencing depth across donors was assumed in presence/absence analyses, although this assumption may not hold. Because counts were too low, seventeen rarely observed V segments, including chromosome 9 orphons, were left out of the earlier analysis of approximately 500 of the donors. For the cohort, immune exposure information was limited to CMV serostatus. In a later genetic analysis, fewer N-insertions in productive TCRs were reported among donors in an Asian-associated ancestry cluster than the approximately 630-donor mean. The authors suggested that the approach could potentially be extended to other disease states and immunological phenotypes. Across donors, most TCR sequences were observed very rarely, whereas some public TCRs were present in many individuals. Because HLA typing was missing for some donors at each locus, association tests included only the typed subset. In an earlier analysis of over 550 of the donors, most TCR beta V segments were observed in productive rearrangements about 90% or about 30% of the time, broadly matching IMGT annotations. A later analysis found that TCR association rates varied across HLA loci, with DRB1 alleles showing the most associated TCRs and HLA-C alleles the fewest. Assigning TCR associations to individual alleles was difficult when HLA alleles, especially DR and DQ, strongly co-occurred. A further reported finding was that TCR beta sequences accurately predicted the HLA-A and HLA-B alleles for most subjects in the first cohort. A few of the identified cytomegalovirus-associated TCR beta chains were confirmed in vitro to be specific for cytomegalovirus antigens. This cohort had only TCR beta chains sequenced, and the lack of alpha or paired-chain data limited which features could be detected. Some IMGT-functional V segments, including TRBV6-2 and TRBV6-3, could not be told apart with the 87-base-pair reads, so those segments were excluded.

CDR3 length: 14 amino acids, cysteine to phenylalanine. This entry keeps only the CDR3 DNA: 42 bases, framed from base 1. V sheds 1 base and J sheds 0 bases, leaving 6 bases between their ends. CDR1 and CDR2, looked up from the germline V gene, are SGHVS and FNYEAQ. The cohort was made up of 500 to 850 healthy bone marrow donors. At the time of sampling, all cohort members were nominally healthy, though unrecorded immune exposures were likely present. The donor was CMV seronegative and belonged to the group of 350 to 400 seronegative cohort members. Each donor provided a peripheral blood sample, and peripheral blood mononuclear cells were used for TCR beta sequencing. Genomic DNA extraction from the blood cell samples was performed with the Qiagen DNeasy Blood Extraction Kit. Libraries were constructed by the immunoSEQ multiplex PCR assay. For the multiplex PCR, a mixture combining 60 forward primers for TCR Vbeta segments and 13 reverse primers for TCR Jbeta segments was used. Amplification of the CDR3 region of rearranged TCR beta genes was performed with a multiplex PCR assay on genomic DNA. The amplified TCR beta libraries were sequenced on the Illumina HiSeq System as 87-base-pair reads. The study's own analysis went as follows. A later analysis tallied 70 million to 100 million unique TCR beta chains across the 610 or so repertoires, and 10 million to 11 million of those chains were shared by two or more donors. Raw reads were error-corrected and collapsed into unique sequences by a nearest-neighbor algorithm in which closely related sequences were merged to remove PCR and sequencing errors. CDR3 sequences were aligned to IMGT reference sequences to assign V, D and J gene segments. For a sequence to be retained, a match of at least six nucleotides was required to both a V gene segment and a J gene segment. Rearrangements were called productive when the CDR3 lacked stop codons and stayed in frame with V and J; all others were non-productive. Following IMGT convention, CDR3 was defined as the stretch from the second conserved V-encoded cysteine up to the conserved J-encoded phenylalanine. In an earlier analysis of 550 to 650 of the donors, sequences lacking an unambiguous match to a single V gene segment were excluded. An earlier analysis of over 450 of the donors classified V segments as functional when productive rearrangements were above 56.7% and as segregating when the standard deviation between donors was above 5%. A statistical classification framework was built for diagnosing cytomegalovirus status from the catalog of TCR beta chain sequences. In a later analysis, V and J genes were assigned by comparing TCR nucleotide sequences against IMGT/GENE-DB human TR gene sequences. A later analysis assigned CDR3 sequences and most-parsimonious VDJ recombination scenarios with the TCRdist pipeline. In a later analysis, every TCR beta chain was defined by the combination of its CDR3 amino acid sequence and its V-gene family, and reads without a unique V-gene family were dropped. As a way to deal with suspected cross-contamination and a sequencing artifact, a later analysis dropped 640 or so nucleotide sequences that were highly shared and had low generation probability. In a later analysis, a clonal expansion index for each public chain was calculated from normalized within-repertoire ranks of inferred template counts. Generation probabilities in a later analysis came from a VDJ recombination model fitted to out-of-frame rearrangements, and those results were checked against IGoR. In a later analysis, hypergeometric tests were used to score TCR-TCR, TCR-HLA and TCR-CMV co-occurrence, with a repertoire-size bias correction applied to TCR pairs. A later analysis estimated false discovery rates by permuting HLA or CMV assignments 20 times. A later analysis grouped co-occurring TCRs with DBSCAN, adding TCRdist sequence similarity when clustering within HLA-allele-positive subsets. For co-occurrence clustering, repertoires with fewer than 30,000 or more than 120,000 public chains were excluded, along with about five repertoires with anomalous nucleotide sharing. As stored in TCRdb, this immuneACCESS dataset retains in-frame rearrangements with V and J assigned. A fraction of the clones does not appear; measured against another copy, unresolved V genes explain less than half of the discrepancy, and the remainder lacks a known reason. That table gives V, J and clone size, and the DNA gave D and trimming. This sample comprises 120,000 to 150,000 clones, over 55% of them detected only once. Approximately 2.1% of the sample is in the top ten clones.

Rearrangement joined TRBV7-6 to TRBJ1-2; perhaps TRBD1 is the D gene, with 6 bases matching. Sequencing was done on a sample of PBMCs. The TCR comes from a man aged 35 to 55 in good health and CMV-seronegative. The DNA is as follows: TGTGCCAGCAGCTTAGGGACAGCTAACTATGGCTACACCTTC. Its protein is CASSLGTANYGYTF.